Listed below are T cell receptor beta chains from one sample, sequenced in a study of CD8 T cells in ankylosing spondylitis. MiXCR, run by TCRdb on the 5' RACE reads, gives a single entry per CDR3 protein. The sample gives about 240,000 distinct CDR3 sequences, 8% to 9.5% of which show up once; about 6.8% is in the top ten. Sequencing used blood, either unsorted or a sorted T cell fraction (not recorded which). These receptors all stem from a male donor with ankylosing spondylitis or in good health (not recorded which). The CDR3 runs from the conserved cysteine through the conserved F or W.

CAISDPQGLADNSYEQYF	TRBJ2-7	TRBV10-3
CASSRQGEESPLHF	TRBJ1-6	TRBV12-3/TRBV12-4
CASSYSRAPGGYTF	TRBJ1-2	TRBV6-5
CASSLSYRAFF	TRBJ1-1	TRBV12-3/TRBV12-4
CSALRPGQGSNEQFF	TRBJ2-1	TRBV20-1
CASSFVRNTEAFF	TRBJ1-1	TRBV12-3/TRBV12-4
CASSLRLVLAGGASTDTQYF	TRBJ2-3	TRBV12-3/TRBV12-4
CSAPLRGSALDYGYTF	TRBJ1-2	TRBV20-1
CASSFKGSEQFF	TRBJ2-1	TRBV11-2
CASSIVGVSNQPQHF	TRBJ1-5	TRBV19
CASSLGMFYGYTF	TRBJ1-2	TRBV12-3/TRBV12-4
CSEMMREDEQFF	TRBJ2-1	TRBV20-1
CASSFTGTGSTGELFF	TRBJ2-2	TRBV5-1
CASSISPVGREQFF	TRBJ2-1	TRBV19
CASSLGGNNQPQHF	TRBJ1-5	TRBV7-8
CSVVTGGTTEAFF	TRBJ1-1	TRBV29-1
CASSLGGPPFDTQYF	TRBJ2-3	TRBV7-2
CASSLEMGQGTSPLHF	TRBJ1-6	TRBV7-2
CASSLERAMNTEAFF	TRBJ1-1	TRBV7-9
CASSGLQGNQPQHF	TRBJ1-5	TRBV12-3/TRBV12-4
CSAVTGAGTDTQYF	TRBJ2-3	TRBV20-1
CATSREQANTEAFF	TRBJ1-1	TRBV15
CASSVGQAGSGNTIYF	TRBJ1-3	TRBV9
CASSRGPERGNTIYF	TRBJ1-3	TRBV5-1
CASSLYSRRRGHPPMGTQYF	TRBJ2-5	TRBV11-2
CAISEKSGDFYGYTF	TRBJ1-2	TRBV10-3
CASTLDERRKYNEQFF	TRBJ2-1	TRBV11-3
CASSLFNQLNTEAFF	TRBJ1-1	TRBV27
CASSLGTVTHEQYF	TRBJ2-7	TRBV5-1
CSARSPTGGSEKLFF	TRBJ1-4	TRBV20-1
CASSPSGGNTIYF	TRBJ1-3	TRBV7-6
CASSSRGPGTDTQYF	TRBJ2-3	TRBV5-1
CASSPDIFSYEQYF	TRBJ2-7	TRBV6-1
CASRPDRTDTQYF	TRBJ2-3	TRBV5-1
CASSLGSPGSTEAFF	TRBJ1-1	TRBV12-3/TRBV12-4
CASSLTRDHFLLGAFF	TRBJ1-1	TRBV11-2
CSAPDRRTYEQYF	TRBJ2-7	TRBV20-1
CASSPMGIAKNIQYF	TRBJ2-4	TRBV7-2
CAWSQGTGYGYTF	TRBJ1-2	TRBV30
CASSLVGEPQHF	TRBJ1-5	TRBV7-2
CASSPTSGDSYEQYF	TRBJ2-7	TRBV5-1
CASSPRQGQGFFGTEAFF	TRBJ1-1	TRBV18
CASSYERAPSYEQYF	TRBJ2-7	TRBV6-5
CASSTVPGQGNTEAFF	TRBJ1-1	TRBV19
CSVGGTSGGDAQYF	TRBJ2-5	TRBV29-1